This paragraph covers one T cell receptor beta chain sequence. This CDR3 is built from 15 residues. Germline V gene data show CDR1 as SQVTM and CDR2 as ANQGSEA. V was cut by 7 bases and J by 1 base, with 19 bases left in between. This entry belongs to a study of cytomegalovirus exposure and HLA in healthy donors. PCR primers comprised 60 Vbeta and 13 Jbeta primers. Libraries were prepared by immunoSEQ multiplex PCR; TCRdb keeps only in-frame clonotypes and omits some of them. In the table there are around 70,000 clones, approximately 90% of which are singletons. Sequencing was carried out using PBMCs. The TCR sequence derives from a woman aged 30 to 39 in good health and CMV-seronegative. This chain connects TRBV29-1 to TRBJ1-1; D remains unclear. Here the CDR3 reads CSADSFHEGNTEAFF. As DNA, the CDR3 is TGCAGCGCCGACTCATTTCATGAGGGGAACACTGAAGCTTTCTTT.